These 14 T cell receptor beta chains originate from one sample sequenced in a study of blood T cells in healthy people across ages. Combining a sample-barcoded 5' primer with a J-beta primer mix, a second PCR ran for about 6 to 12 cycles. Each CDR3 protein is one row after TCRdb ran MiXCR on the 5' RACE reads. The sample has some 550,000 distinct CDR3 sequences; under 55% are singletons. Sequences were obtained from blood. These receptors all come from a man older than 75 in good health.

The chain carries TRBV18 and TRBJ2-1, with TRBD1 matching 10 bases. J gave up 4 bases and V 6 bases, and 12 bases lay outside the gene matches. The V gene's germline CDR1 is KGHSH and CDR2 LQKENI. The CDR3 covers 17 residues. CDR3 sequence (DNA): TGTGCCAGCTCTCGCGACAGGGGGCAGTTCCGGTACAATGAGCAGTTCTTC. It is translated as CASSRDRGQFRYNEQFF.

V is TRBV5-1 and J is TRBJ2-7, with a possible D match to TRBD1 (6 bases). This CDR3 has 14 amino acids. V lost 5 bases to trimming and J lost 1 base, with 13 bases between them. Germline V gene sequence: CDR1 SGHRS, CDR2 YFSETQ. The DNA of the CDR3 is TGCGCCAGCAGAAGACAGGACCTATCCTACGAGCAGTACTTC. It specifies CASRRQDLSYEQYF.

This clonotype was counted a few times. V and J are TRBV12-3 or TRBV12-4 and TRBJ2-3; the D gene is possibly TRBD1 (6 bases). Trimming took off 6 bases at V and 6 bases at J, with 16 bases between the two ends. The CDR3 consists of 14 residues. The CDR3 loop reads CASSQRRGSDTQYF. The CDR3 nucleotides read TGTGCCAGCAGCCAACGTAGGGGGAGCGATACGCAGTATTTT.

The chain has TRBV6-2 or TRBV6-3 and TRBJ2-1, with D uncertain. This CDR3 is 14 amino acids long. V was trimmed by 2 bases and J by 6 bases, leaving 11 bases between them. Germline values: CDR1 MNHEY, CDR2 SVGEGT. The CDR3 bases are TGTGCCAGCAGTTACGGGTCCCCCGCCAATGAGCAGTTCTTC. Its translation: CASSYGSPANEQFF.

The sample holds a few counts of this clonotype. The rearrangement joins TRBV4-3 to TRBJ1-1; possible D gene TRBD1, 5 bases. The germline CDR1 and CDR2 sequences are LGHNA and YSLEER. Trimming took off 0 bases at V and 7 bases at J, with 15 bases between the two ends. This CDR3 contains 15 residues. CDR3 region: CASSQEARGEGEAFF. The CDR3 nucleotides are TGCGCCAGCAGCCAAGAGGCCCGGGGCGAGGGTGAAGCTTTCTTT.

This chain joins TRBV7-9 and TRBJ1-4, with D perhaps TRBD1 (5 bases). Germline values: CDR1 SEHNR, CDR2 FQNEAQ (reference sequence). Trimming stripped 5 bases from V and 0 bases from J, with 10 bases between. CDR3 size: 15 residues. CDR3 DNA sequence: TGTGCCAGCAGCCCTGGGGGAACAACTAATGAAAAACTGTTTTTT. This translates into CASSPGGTTNEKLFF. The full variable domain, rest sourced from reference TRBV7-9 and TRBJ1-4, is DTGVSQNPRHKITKRGQNVTFRCDPISEHNRLYWYRQTLGQGPEFLTYFQNEAQLEKSRLLSDRFSAERPKGSFSTLEIQRTEQGDSAMYLCASSPGGTTNEKLFFGSGTQLSVL.

This rearrangement joins TRBV29-1 to TRBJ2-7, with 9 bases identical to TRBD2. Looked up from germline, CDR1 is SQVTM and CDR2 is ANQGSEA. The CDR3 length is 13 residues. Trimming cost V 7 bases and J 5 bases; bases outside gene matches: 9. CDR3 nucleotides: TGCAGCGCCCGTAGCGGGAGAAAAAACGAGCAGTACTTC. It specifies CSARSGRKNEQYF.

This clonotype was seen a handful of times. J is TRBJ2-1 and V is TRBV4-1; TRBD2 is a possible D gene (5 bases). CDR1 and CDR2 (germline): MGHRA, YSYEKL. The length of the CDR3 is 13 residues. Between the trimmed V and J ends, which lost 4 bases and 10 bases, there was a span of 14 bases. CDR3 amino acids: CASSRSPGWEQFF. CDR3 coding DNA: TGCGCCAGCAGCCGTAGCCCGGGGTGGGAGCAGTTCTTC.

In this sample, this clonotype turned up a few times. V usage is TRBV11-2 and J usage is TRBJ2-7, with TRBD1 as a possible D gene (5 bases). The CDR3 has 14 amino acids. Trimming removed 3 bases from V and 2 bases from J, with 11 bases in between. Germline CDR1 SGHAT, CDR2 FQNNGV. The CDR3 sequence is CASSFPGIPYEQYF. The CDR3 coding sequence is TGTGCCAGCAGCTTCCCAGGGATCCCCTACGAGCAGTACTTC.

In this sample, this clonotype turned up a few times. V gene TRBV29-1 combines with J gene TRBJ2-1, with 9 positions matching TRBD2. Unmatched junction bases numbered 3, after V lost 4 bases and J lost 2 bases. Germline CDR1 is SQVTM and CDR2 is ANQGSEA. The CDR3 sequence is 14 residues long. CDR3 amino acids: CSVGASGAYNEQFF. The CDR3 DNA is TGCAGCGTTGGCGCTAGCGGGGCCTACAATGAGCAGTTCTTC.

This clonotype was seen ten or more times. The genes are TRBV7-9 and TRBJ1-4; TRBD1 matches at 7 bases. Germline assignment: CDR1 SEHNR and CDR2 FQNEAQ (reference sequence). The CDR3 loop spans 15 amino acids. Trimming took 8 bases from V and 3 from J; bases not matched to a gene: 9. CDR3 in amino acids: CASLTGRFANEKLFF. CDR3 DNA: TGTGCCAGCCTGACAGGGCGATTCGCTAATGAAAAACTGTTTTTT.

V is TRBV5-1 and J is TRBJ1-2; D not resolved. This CDR3 is 16 amino acids long. Deletions cut 0 bases from V and 0 bases from J, with 12 bases between. Germline V gene data show CDR1 as SGHRS and CDR2 as YFSETQ. CDR3 loop: CASSLGPSGTNYGYTF. CDR3 nucleotide sequence: TGCGCCAGCAGCTTGGGGCCCAGCGGCACTAACTATGGCTACACCTTC.

This clonotype was found many times. The V call is TRBV20-1, the J call TRBJ2-7; D may be TRBD1 (5 bases). The CDR3 is 14 amino acids. V shed 0 bases and J shed 0 bases, with 9 bases lying between them. Per germline, CDR1 DFQATT and CDR2 SNEGSKA (reference sequence). CDR3 in DNA: TGCAGTGCTAGAGAGCAGACAGCCTCCTACGAGCAGTACTTC. It specifies CSAREQTASYEQYF.

The J gene is TRBJ2-5, the V gene TRBV9; D gene unclear. In germline, CDR1 is SGDLS, CDR2 YYNGEE. Trimming removed 0 bases from V and 4 bases from J, with 10 bases in between. The CDR3 runs to 14 residues. The DNA for the CDR3 is TGTGCCAGCAGCGTAGGTTTCTTCGGAGAGACCCAGTACTTC. Residues: CASSVGFFGETQYF.